The next 12 T cell receptor beta chains were all read from a single sample in a study of tumor-infiltrating lymphocytes in primary liver carcinoma. Alongside blood RNA obtained from unsorted whole blood, germline DNA was also extracted. The authors made TCR beta cDNA from about 500 ng total RNA with a constant-region primer. Three nested multiplex PCR rounds, a slightly modified ARM-PCR, produced the libraries for TCR beta. TRBV1-TRBV30 forward and Cbeta reverse primers drove the first two roughly 10-cycle rounds. From the multiplex PCR reads, TCRdb called clonotypes with MiXCR, one entry per CDR3 protein. The sample records 200,000 or so distinct CDR3 sequences, 65% being singletons. The sequencing sample was made of peripheral blood. These receptors were obtained from a woman aged 60-75 years with primary liver carcinoma and hepatitis B virus infection.

Worth noting for this clonotype: This could be a read error, since a much larger clone is one nucleotide away. The rearrangement uses TRBV6-1 and TRBJ1-5; the D is unclear. Germline-derived CDR1 and CDR2 are MNHNS and SASEGT. This CDR3 comprises 15 residues. Deletions cut 10 bases from V and 2 bases from J, with 18 bases between. The CDR3 coding sequence is TGTGCCATCGATTTTCTTAAGGAGGGCAATCAGCCCCAGCATTTT. This translates into CAIDFLKEGNQPQHF.

This clonotype has only a few counts. A read error may be the cause here, since a much bigger clone is one base away. The chain recombines TRBV6-5 with TRBJ1-2, with no clear D. V lost 8 bases and J lost 1, with 11 bases in between. Germline V gene data show CDR1 as MNHEY and CDR2 as SVGAGI. This CDR3 has 13 residues. The CDR3 DNA reads as TGTGCCAGCTGCAGAGGCCTTAACTATGGCTACACCTTC. It encodes CASCRGLNYGYTF.

With regard to this clonotype: The conserved final phenylalanine or tryptophan is absent from the CDR3, which likely points to a read error. The V call is TRBV6-6, the J call TRBJ2-3; D uncertain. The germline V gene has CDR1 MNHNY and CDR2 SVGAGI (reference sequence). This CDR3 comprises 11 residues. The CDR3 region is CTSSHEVTQYC. The CDR3 bases are TGTACCAGCAGCCACGAAGTAACGCAGTATTGT.

As concerns this clonotype: One junction end does not reproduce the germline sequence, and a read error may be involved. J is TRBJ2-5 and V is TRBV11-2; D possibly matches TRBD1 or TRBD2 (5 bases each). The germline CDR1 and CDR2 sequences are SGHAT and FQNNGV. The CDR3 is 17 amino acids. CDR3 amino acids: CASSLQQARVGGETQYF. CDR3 DNA sequence: TGTGCCAGCAGCTTACAACAGGCAAGGGTTGGAGGAGAGACCCAATACTTC.

This clonotype was detected ten times or more. The chain joins TRBV4-1 to TRBJ1-2; D is ambiguous. The germline V and J ends were trimmed by 3 bases and 2 bases, with 13 bases remaining between them. Germline loops: CDR1 MGHRA, CDR2 YSYEKL. CDR3 length equals 15 residues. The CDR3 region has the DNA TGCGCCAGCAGCCATAAAACGGGAGGAAACTATGGCTACACCTTC. Protein product: CASSHKTGGNYGYTF.

Details on this clonotype: This CDR3 is missing its conserved last phenylalanine or tryptophan, likely due to a read error. The chain carries TRBV4-2 and TRBJ2-7, with 14 positions matching TRBD2. V dropped 4 bases and J dropped 5; count of bases not matched to a gene: 4. CDR1 is LGHNA, CDR2 YNFKEQ, per germline. The CDR3 spans 15 residues. Written as DNA, the CDR3 is TGTGCCAGCAGCCTGGGACTAGCGGGGGCCAACGAGCAGTACTTA. It yields the protein CASSLGLAGANEQYL.

For this clonotype: The germline gene is not matched at one end of the junction; a read error may be the cause. V is TRBV11-2 and J is TRBJ1-1, with D possibly being TRBD1 (6 bases). The CDR3 has 15 amino acids. CDR1 and CDR2 (germline): SGHAT, FQNNGV. The CDR3 bases are TGTGCCAGCAGCTTAACAGGGAGCAGGGTGACTGAATCTTTCTTT. Translating gives CASSLTGSRVTESFF.

CDR3 sequence: CASRVRGDRGEGNSNQPQHF. The CDR3 DNA is TGTGCCAGCAGGGTACGGGGCGACAGGGGTGAGGGAAATAGCAATCAGCCCCAGCATTTT. V and J are TRBV6-1 and TRBJ1-5; the match to TRBD1 covers 8 bases. Germline V gene lookup returns CDR1 MNHNS and CDR2 SASEGT. This CDR3 contains 20 residues. J lost 0 bases, V lost 6 bases, and 19 bases had no gene match.

As for this clonotype: Given a much more abundant clone one base away, this may be a read error. The chain joins TRBV25-1 to TRBJ1-1; D gene ambiguous. From germline, CDR1 is MGHDK and CDR2 SYGVNS. The CDR3 runs to 12 residues. CDR3 in amino acids: CGSSEVGPGGFF. In DNA form, the CDR3 reads TGTGGCAGCAGTGAGGTTGGGCCTGGAGGTTTCTTT.

For this clonotype: A read error may explain this, as a much larger clone is one base away. The chain couples TRBV13 to TRBJ1-6, with TRBD1 matching 7 bases. Per germline, CDR1 PRHDT and CDR2 FYEKMQ (reference sequence). The CDR3 consists of 14 residues. The CDR3 nucleotides are TGTACCAGCAGCTTAAGGGGGCGCGGATCACCCCTCCACTTT. It specifies CTSSLRGRGSPLHF.

A remark on this clonotype: At one boundary the junction diverges from the germline segment, which might be a read error. The chain is built from TRBV28 and TRBJ2-5; either TRBD1 or TRBD2 may fit D (5 bases each). The CDR3 is 15 amino acids. Germline CDR1 and CDR2: MDHEN and SYDVKM. The DNA of the CDR3 is TGTGACAGCAGTTCCCCCTGGGACCTAATAGAGACCCAGTACTTC. This gives the protein CDSSSPWDLIETQYF.

To note about this clonotype: Its ends do not fully match the called genes, so a read error is possible. This chain links TRBV6-5 with TRBJ2-3, with D perhaps matching TRBD2 (6 bases). CDR1 MNHEY and CDR2 SVGAGI come from the germline V gene. The CDR3 contains 13 residues. This chain's CDR3 is CASRPRGTDTHYF. The CDR3 region has the DNA TGTGCCAGCAGACCGCGGGGCACAGATACGCACTATTTT.